The entry below gives a single TCR beta chain sequence along with its context. This specimen belongs to a study of blood T cell repertoires in COVID-19. Turning to the study itself: PBMCs, B-cell-depleted T cells, or T cells were the source of the cDNA or gDNA that made up the material.

This CDR3 has 16 amino acids. V was pared by 0 bases and J by 0 bases, with 10 bases between. The germline V gene has CDR1 SGDLS and CDR2 YYNGEE. TCRdb's copy holds only in-frame clones and misses some; the assay was immunoSEQ multiplex PCR. The table shows about 220,000 clones, with roughly 84% occurring only once. This chain uses TRBV9 with TRBJ2-1; D might be TRBD2 (5 bases). Sequencing was performed on peripheral blood. The receptor comes from a woman older than 75 with acute or convalescent COVID-19. The CDR3 DNA sequence: TGTGCCAGCAGCGTAGGTACTGCGGGCTCCTACAATGAGCAGTTCTTC. Encoded protein: CASSVGTAGSYNEQFF.